Shown below are 11 T cell receptor beta chains from a single sample sequenced in a study of CD8+ T cells in alopecia areata. Reverse transcribed after extraction, RNA yielded cDNA as the sequencing template. This table comes from immunoSEQ multiplex PCR, and its TCRdb copy is limited to in-frame clones, with some not included. Of 120,000 to 150,000 clones in the sample, around two thirds were seen once. Input material: CD8+ T cells sorted from blood. These receptors came from a human donor in good health.

The CDR3 spells CASSAAGGAQANYGYTF. DNA of the CDR3: TGTGCCAGCAGCGCCGCAGGGGGCGCCCAGGCTAACTATGGCTACACCTTC. The chain links TRBV7-9 to TRBJ1-2, with 8 bases aligning to TRBD1. V lost 5 bases and J lost 0; bases outside the gene matches: 11. The CDR3 has 17 amino acids. The germline gives CDR1 SEHNR, CDR2 FQNEAQ (reference sequence).

The rearrangement joins TRBV30 to TRBJ2-2; weak D call: TRBD2 (6 bases). CDR1 and CDR2 (germline): GTSNPN, SVGIG (reference sequence). The length of the CDR3 is 16 residues. Trimming took 0 bases from V and 0 from J, leaving 11 bases between them. This CDR3 reads CAWSVAGTANTGELFF. CDR3 DNA: TGTGCCTGGAGTGTAGCCGGGACTGCGAACACCGGGGAGCTGTTTTTT.

This chain joins TRBV2 and TRBJ1-4; D possibly corresponds to TRBD1 (6 bases). Germline assignment: CDR1 SNHLY and CDR2 FYNNEI. Between the trimmed V and J ends, which lost 5 bases and 8 bases, there was a span of 12 bases. CDR3 length: 13 residues. Here the CDR3 DNA reads TGTGCCAGCAGTCCGGGACAATCCGAAAAACTGTTTTTT. Encoded protein: CASSPGQSEKLFF.

This clone has just one count. The chain combines TRBV10-3 with TRBJ2-3, with a weak D call TRBD2 (6 bases). V was clipped by 8 bases and J by 2 bases, with 11 bases between them. From germline, CDR1 is ENHRY and CDR2 SYGVKD. The CDR3 has 13 residues. The CDR3 is CAILADYTDTQYF. Here the CDR3 DNA reads TGTGCCATCTTAGCGGACTACACAGATACGCAGTATTTT.

V usage is TRBV15 and J usage is TRBJ1-1, with D unresolved. Germline V CDR1 and CDR2: LNHNV, YYDKDF (reference sequence). The CDR3 is 15 amino acids. V was shortened by 1 base and J by 0 bases, with 9 bases between the two germline ends. The CDR3 DNA reads TGTGCCACCAGCAGAGTAGAAGTGGTGAACACTGAAGCTTTCTTT. Encoded protein: CATSRVEVVNTEAFF.

The gene calls are TRBV7-9 and TRBJ2-7, with 10 bases fitting TRBD1. V lost 5 bases and J lost 4; bases outside the gene matches: 11. The CDR3 is 16 amino acids. Germline CDR1 reads SEHNR; CDR2 reads FQNEAQ (reference sequence). The CDR3 nucleotides are TGTGCCAGCAGCCCCGAGGTTGGGGACAGGGGATACGAGCAGTACTTC. This translates into CASSPEVGDRGYEQYF.

This rearrangement joins TRBV4-1 to TRBJ2-1; 7 positions match TRBD2. Germline CDR1 MGHRA, CDR2 YSYEKL. Trimming cost V 1 base and J 10 bases; bases outside gene matches: 1. The CDR3 runs to 12 residues. CDR3 coding DNA: TGCGCCAGCAGCCAAGGGGGACTAGAGCAGTTCTTC. Translation gives CASSQGGLEQFF.

This clone occurred once. This sequence joins TRBV30 and TRBJ1-1, with D hard to call. Per germline, CDR1 GTSNPN and CDR2 SVGIG (reference sequence). The CDR3 is 12 residues long. Trimming cost V 0 bases and J 4 bases, with 6 bases left between them. CDR3 loop: CAWSVGITEAFF. Here the CDR3 DNA reads TGTGCCTGGAGTGTAGGGATCACTGAAGCTTTCTTT. Together with reference TRBV30 and TRBJ1-1, the CDR3 gives the full variable domain: SQTIHQWPATLVQPVGSPLSLECTVEGTSNPNLYWYRQAAGRGLQLLFYSVGIGQISSEVPQNLSASRPQDRQFILSSKKLLLSDSGFYLCAWSVGITEAFFGQGTRLTVV.

V and J are TRBV13 and TRBJ2-1; 9 positions agree with TRBD2. CDR3 length: 16 amino acids. Per the germline V gene, CDR1 is PRHDT and CDR2 is FYEKMQ (reference sequence). With V trimmed by 3 bases and J by 7 bases, 10 bases remained unmatched. CDR3 sequence: CASSFSGRGPRNEQFF. The CDR3 bases are TGTGCCAGCAGCTTTAGCGGGAGAGGTCCGAGGAATGAGCAGTTCTTC.

In DNA form, the CDR3 reads TGCGCCAGCAGCGCCTGGGCGGGAGTTTTGGACAATGAGCAGTTCTTC. Translated, it gives CASSAWAGVLDNEQFF. This chain links TRBV4-1 with TRBJ2-1, with TRBD2 matching over 7 bases. From germline, CDR1 is MGHRA and CDR2 YSYEKL. V shed 5 bases and J 5 bases; nucleotides not matched to a gene: 12. This CDR3 has 16 amino acids.

The chain recombines TRBV25-1 with TRBJ1-2; D remains unclear. Trimming left V 5 bases short and J 8 bases short, with 15 bases between. In germline, CDR1 is MGHDK, CDR2 SYGVNS. This CDR3 has 13 amino acids. The CDR3 nucleotides read TGTGCCAGCAGTTCACCCGGGAAGGAAGGCTACACCTTC. Translated: CASSSPGKEGYTF.